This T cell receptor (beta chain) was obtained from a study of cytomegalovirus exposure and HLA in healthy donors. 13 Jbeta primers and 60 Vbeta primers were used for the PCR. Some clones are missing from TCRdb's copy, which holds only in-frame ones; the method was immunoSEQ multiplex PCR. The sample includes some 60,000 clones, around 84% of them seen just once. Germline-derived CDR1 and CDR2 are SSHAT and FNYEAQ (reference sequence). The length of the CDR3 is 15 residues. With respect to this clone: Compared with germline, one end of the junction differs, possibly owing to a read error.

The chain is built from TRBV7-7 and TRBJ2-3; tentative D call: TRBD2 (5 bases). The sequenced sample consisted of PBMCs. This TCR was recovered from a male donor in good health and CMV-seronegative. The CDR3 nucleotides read TGTGCTAGCAGCCTCCGGGGTCGAAGCACAGATACGCAGTATTTT. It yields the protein CASSLRGRSTDTQYF. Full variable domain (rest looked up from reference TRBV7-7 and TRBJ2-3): GAGVSQSPRYKVTKRGQDVTLRCDPISSHATLYWYQQALGQGPEFLTYFNYEAQPDKSGLPSDRFSAERPEGSISTLTIQRTEQRDSAMYRCASSLRGRSTDTQYFGPGTRLTVL.